This T cell receptor beta chain was sequenced during a study of PD-1 blockade in classical Hodgkin lymphoma. As for the study in general: Every 2 weeks, patients had 3 mg/kg nivolumab intravenously. General observations from the study: Significantly greater TCR diversity emerged by C4D1 in CD4+ cells but not CD8+ cells. Patients newly diagnosed and complete responders had comparable baseline diversity.

Time point here: cycle 4 day 1 (C4D1), after 5 to 7 weeks of nivolumab. Relapses following autologous stem cell transplantation were seen in all patients, with brentuximab vedotin exposure varying. The assay was immunoSEQ multiplex PCR, and TCRdb's table has in-frame clones only and misses some. The sample has nearly 25,000 clones; approximately 65% are singletons. From germline, CDR1 is ENHRY and CDR2 SYGVKD. V shed 3 bases and J shed 0 bases, with 3 bases lying between them. The CDR3 runs 13 residues. With regard to this clone: The antigen is undetermined.

The chain carries TRBV10-3 and TRBJ1-5; D ambiguous. The specimen was peripheral blood mononuclear cells (PBMCs), collected before the fourth cycle of nivolumab. The source of this sequence is a human donor with classical Hodgkin lymphoma. The CDR3 loop reads CAISDYSNQPQHF. As DNA, the CDR3 is TGTGCCATCAGTGATTATAGCAATCAGCCCCAGCATTTT.